One sample yielded the 5 T cell receptor beta chains listed below, sequenced in a study of blood T cell repertoires in COVID-19. Using immunoSEQ multiplex PCR, the repertoire was profiled, and TCRdb retains in-frame clones only, with some absent. The sample comprises about 240,000 clones, 80% to 90% of which are singletons, and 3% to 4.5% rests with the top ten. What was sequenced was PBMCs or T cells enriched from blood (not recorded which). The receptors shown here come from a woman between 35 and 50 years old who had been exposed to COVID-19.

This clone has a count of ten or more. V gene TRBV6-5 combines with J gene TRBJ2-7; possibly TRBD2 for D (5 bases). CDR3 length: 12 residues. Trimming removed 7 bases from V and 9 bases from J, with 16 bases in between. Germline V gene data show CDR1 as MNHEY and CDR2 as SVGAGI. Here the CDR3 reads CASTETSGMQYF. In nucleotides, the CDR3 is TGTGCCAGCACCGAGACCTCCGGGATGCAGTACTTC.

V gene TRBV21-1 combines with J gene TRBJ2-3; the table gives TRBD1 as D, unverified against the DNA. TRBV21-1 is an annotated pseudogene. This CDR3 region has 17 residues. CDR3 in DNA: TGTGCCAGCAGCAAAAGGGTACCGCAGGGGTGCACAGATACGCAGTATTTT. It translates to CASSKRVPQGCTDTQYF.

The genes are TRBV6-6 and TRBJ1-6; D is undetermined. There are 15 residues in the CDR3. The ends were cut back, 6 bases at V and 0 bases at J, with 9 bases in the middle. Germline CDR1 reads MNHNY; CDR2 reads SVGAGI (reference sequence). The CDR3 is CASSLQSSYNSPLHF. CDR3 coding DNA: TGTGCCAGCAGCCTACAGAGCTCCTATAATTCACCCCTCCACTTT.

Here the CDR3 reads CASSLGVVPDTQYF. CDR3 coding DNA: TGTGCCAGCAGCTTAGGTGTAGTCCCAGATACGCAGTATTTT. The chain joins TRBV7-9 to TRBJ2-3; no clear D gene. V shed 1 base and J shed 4 bases, with 9 bases lying between them. The germline V gene encodes CDR1 SEHNR and CDR2 FQNEAQ (reference sequence). This CDR3 region has 14 residues.

The chain joins TRBV19 to TRBJ1-5, with 9 bases fitting TRBD1. Unmatched junction bases numbered 2, after V lost 4 bases and J lost 4 bases. The germline V gene encodes CDR1 LNHDA and CDR2 SQIVND (reference sequence). This CDR3 region has 14 residues. The CDR3 protein is CASSKTGGNQPQHF. The CDR3 DNA is TGTGCCAGTAGTAAGACAGGGGGTAATCAGCCCCAGCATTTT.